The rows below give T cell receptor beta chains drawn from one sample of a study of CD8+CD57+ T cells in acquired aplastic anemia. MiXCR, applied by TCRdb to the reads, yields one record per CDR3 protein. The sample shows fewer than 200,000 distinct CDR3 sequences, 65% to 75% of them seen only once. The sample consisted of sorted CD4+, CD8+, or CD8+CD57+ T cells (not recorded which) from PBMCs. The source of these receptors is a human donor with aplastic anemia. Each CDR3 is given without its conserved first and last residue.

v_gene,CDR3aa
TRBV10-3,AISEWASGSYEQY
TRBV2,ASSEIGGREQY
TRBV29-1,SVAWTGNYEQY
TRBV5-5,ASSLDGVAGY
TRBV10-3,ATTDTDTQY
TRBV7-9,ASSRRVDQPQH
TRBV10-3,AISASNGQGASKVCTEAF
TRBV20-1,SAPGSGDGNQPQH
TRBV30,AWSVWAGSAGEASGNTIY
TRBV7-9,ASSLSSLSSTDTQY
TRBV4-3,ASSQDRQGVADQETQY
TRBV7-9,ASSLTGMGYEQY
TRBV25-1,ASSGEEDQETQY
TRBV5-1,ASSLGGLVSEQF
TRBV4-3,ASSQGQGVAYEQY
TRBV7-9,ASRSNRDSLYEQY
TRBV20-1,SARGSGRSNNEQF
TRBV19,ASSKAPLSYNEQF
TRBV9,ASTPQGIGYGYT
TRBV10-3,AISELDRSSSYEQY
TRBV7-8,ASSQGQTGNTIY
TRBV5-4,ASSWGQSNTEAF
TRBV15,ATSRDPQSYNSPLH
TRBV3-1,ASSQDPRGLSYNEQF
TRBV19,ASRGASGLLSYNEQF
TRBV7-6,ASSNVLQETQY
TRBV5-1,ASSSGHNTGELF
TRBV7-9,ASCPLWNMAYEQY
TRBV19,ASNRLAQETQY
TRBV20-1,SASDTGTSGYEQY
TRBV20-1,SARGGTSQYQETQY
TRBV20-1,SVRGRQGNSPLH
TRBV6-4,ASSAGTGDYEQY
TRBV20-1,SASDIGGGQPVERLF
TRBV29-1,SVAGVYNEQF
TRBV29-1,SVEGQGADTGELF
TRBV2,ASRAGTSGNTDTQY
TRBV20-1,STLGRVTYNEQF
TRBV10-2,ASSEQGSYNEQF
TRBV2,ASRAGHNEQF
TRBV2,ASRAGGGPYEQY
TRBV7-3,ASSNQAGTNEKLF
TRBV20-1,SASGGTTSTDTQY
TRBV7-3,ASSLSLSVGETQY
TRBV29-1,SVSPGADEQF
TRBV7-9,ASSLANRVDTGELF
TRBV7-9,ASSLVVAGSQETQY
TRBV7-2,ASSPLSASYEQY